Below are 16 T cell receptor beta chains sequenced from a single sample in a study of cytomegalovirus exposure and HLA in healthy donors. TCRdb's copy holds only in-frame clones and misses some; the assay was immunoSEQ multiplex PCR. The sample carries about 250,000 clones, roughly 84% recorded once. Sequenced input: PBMCs. Receptor source: a man aged 18 to 30 in good health and CMV-seropositive.

This rearrangement joins TRBV9 to TRBJ1-1; the D is unclear. From germline, CDR1 is SGDLS and CDR2 YYNGEE. This CDR3 contains 14 residues. The germline V and J ends were trimmed by 6 bases and 7 bases, with 19 bases remaining between them. The CDR3 nucleotides are TGTGCCAGCACCATTGACACAGATCCCCGTGAAGCTTTCTTT. Translation: CASTIDTDPREAFF.

The chain joins TRBV28 to TRBJ2-7; 9 bases are a match to TRBD1. CDR1 is MDHEN and CDR2 is SYDVKM in the germline V gene. The ends lost 5 bases at V and 2 bases at J; junction bases unmatched: 10. The CDR3 is 16 amino acids. The CDR3 nucleotides are TGTGCCAGCAGTCGACGGGTGGACAGGGGACCCTACGAGCAGTACTTC. It codes for CASSRRVDRGPYEQYF.

This clone was seen just once. The chain has TRBV25-1 and TRBJ1-2; D remains ambiguous. Trimming shortened V by 5 bases and J by 2 bases, and 9 bases separated the two germline ends. The CDR3 spans 13 residues. CDR1 and CDR2 from the germline V gene are MGHDK and SYGVNS. The CDR3 here is CASSTTRNYGYTF. DNA of the CDR3: TGTGCCAGCAGTACCACACGGAACTATGGCTACACCTTC.

The J gene is TRBJ2-1, the V gene TRBV27; tentatively, D is TRBD1 or TRBD2 (6 bases each). Per germline, CDR1 MNHEY and CDR2 SMNVEV (reference sequence). The CDR3 totals 14 residues. The V and J ends lost 2 bases and 2 bases respectively, with 7 bases between them. This CDR3 is CASSLRGAYNEQFF. DNA for the CDR3: TGTGCCAGCAGTTTAAGGGGGGCCTACAATGAGCAGTTCTTC.

The chain joins TRBV30 to TRBJ2-7, with TRBD2 as a possible D gene (5 bases). Trimming took off 6 bases at V and 4 bases at J, with 7 bases between the two ends. The CDR3 runs to 10 residues. The germline V gene has CDR1 GTSNPN and CDR2 SVGIG (reference sequence). This CDR3 reads CACGIYEQYF. The CDR3 coding sequence is TGTGCCTGCGGGATTTACGAGCAGTACTTC.

V usage is TRBV6-1 and J usage is TRBJ1-1, with D possibly matching TRBD1 (5 bases). V lost 5 bases, J lost 5 bases, and 12 bases lay in between. Germline V lookup: CDR1 MNHNS, CDR2 SASEGT. The CDR3 has 13 amino acids. The CDR3 DNA reads TGTGCCAGCAGTCCTCCGGGGGGAACTGAAGCTTTCTTT. It translates to CASSPPGGTEAFF.

The V and J genes are TRBV10-3 and TRBJ1-5; 9 bases match TRBD1. The germline CDR1 and CDR2 sequences are ENHRY and SYGVKD. V was pared by 10 bases and J by 4 bases, with 8 bases of the junction left unmatched. The CDR3 has 14 residues. Here the CDR3 DNA reads TGTGCCACCAGACAGGGGGGTTCGAATCAGCCCCAGCATTTT. This gives the protein CATRQGGSNQPQHF.

This clone was seen a few times. The chain carries TRBV6-5 and TRBJ2-7; D perhaps matches TRBD1 (5 bases). Looked up from germline, CDR1 is MNHEY and CDR2 is SVGAGI. CDR3 length: 13 amino acids. Deletions cut 7 bases from V and 7 bases from J, with 17 bases between. The CDR3, as DNA: TGTGCCAGCACCGGTCAGGGAAGATGGGAGCAGTACTTC. It specifies CASTGQGRWEQYF.

This clone was counted once. The rearrangement joins TRBV11-3 to TRBJ2-2; 11 positions agree with TRBD2. V trimming: 5 bases; J trimming: 3 bases; junction bases outside the gene matches: 2. Germline CDR1 reads SGHNT; CDR2 reads YENEEA. This CDR3 contains 15 residues. The DNA of the CDR3 is TGTGCCAGCAGCCCGGGACTAGCGGACACCGGGGAGCTGTTTTTT. Translated, it gives CASSPGLADTGELFF.

The rearrangement links TRBV19 to TRBJ2-7, with D hard to call. Germline V lookup: CDR1 LNHDA, CDR2 SQIVND (reference sequence). The CDR3 is made up of 14 amino acids. V shed 3 bases and J shed 6 bases, with 15 bases lying between them. DNA of the CDR3: TGTGCCAGTAGTATGTTTGGCGGTTCGGGCGAGCAGTACTTC. Amino acid sequence: CASSMFGGSGEQYF.

This chain uses TRBV5-1 with TRBJ2-5, with D unclear. CDR1 is SGHRS, CDR2 YFSETQ, per germline. The CDR3 is 14 residues long. V was trimmed by 1 base and J by 4 bases, leaving 11 bases between them. CDR3 amino acids: CASSLREGRETQYF. For the CDR3, the DNA is TGCGCCAGCAGCTTGCGAGAAGGAAGAGAGACCCAGTACTTC.

The chain uses TRBV5-1 and TRBJ2-2; D possibly corresponds to TRBD2 (6 bases). This CDR3 is built from 15 residues. Trimming pared 0 bases from V and 5 bases from J, leaving 11 bases between. Germline CDR1 and CDR2: SGHRS and YFSETQ. CDR3 amino acids: CASSLGRAETGELFF. The CDR3, as DNA: TGCGCCAGCAGCTTGGGGAGGGCCGAAACCGGGGAGCTGTTTTTT.

The rearrangement links TRBV7-2 to TRBJ1-2, with 7 bases identical to TRBD1. CDR3 length: 15 residues. Germline CDR1 and CDR2: SGHTA and FQGNSA. V trimming: 4 bases; J trimming: 6 bases; junction bases outside the gene matches: 11. CDR3 nucleotides: TGTGCCAGCAGCTCGACTGGACAGGTCCTTGATGGCTACACCTTC. It translates to CASSSTGQVLDGYTF.

J is TRBJ2-3 and V is TRBV15; weak D call: TRBD2 (5 bases). Germline values: CDR1 LNHNV, CDR2 YYDKDF (reference sequence). V was pared by 5 bases and J by 3 bases, with 12 bases between. The CDR3 totals 14 residues. Written as DNA, the CDR3 is TGTGCCACCAGCGCCCCAGCGGTTACAGATACGCAGTATTTT. Amino acids: CATSAPAVTDTQYF.

This chain joins TRBV6-1 and TRBJ2-7; D possibly uses TRBD1 or TRBD2 (5 bases each). Trimming removed 2 bases from V and 2 bases from J, with 13 bases in between. Germline V gives CDR1 MNHNS, CDR2 SASEGT. The CDR3 runs 15 residues. The CDR3 sequence: CASSEIGAKPYEQYF. Written as DNA, the CDR3 is TGTGCCAGCAGTGAAATCGGGGCTAAGCCCTACGAGCAGTACTTC.

V is TRBV6-6 and J is TRBJ2-7, with 11 bases fitting TRBD1. This CDR3 is 15 amino acids long. The germline gives CDR1 MNHNY, CDR2 SVGAGI (reference sequence). The V and J ends lost 4 bases and 4 bases, in that order; junction bases with no gene match: 6. The CDR3 DNA sequence: TGTGCCAGCAGTTCAGGCGGGACAGGGGGATACGAGCAGTACTTC. This encodes CASSSGGTGGYEQYF.